This is a list of T cell receptor beta chains from one sample in a study of vaccination effects on CD4 cells after COVID-19. Profiling relied on immunoSEQ multiplex PCR, and the TCRdb table lists in-frame clones only, not all of them. The sample consists of tens of thousands of clones, about three quarters of them appearing once. The antigens for these receptors are not known. The source material was CD4+ T cells from PBMCs cultured with HCoV-NL63 spike peptides, sampled before COVID-19 vaccination. These receptors originate from a human donor who had a prior SARS-CoV-2 infection. CDR3s include the opening cysteine and the closing phenylalanine or tryptophan. A D gene is named only where the DNA matches it firmly. Size is stated for part of the rows, as once, few or many counts, or as a class when the clone is expanded.

CAWNDRFDEQYF	TGTGCCTGGAACGACAGGTTTGACGAGCAGTACTTC	TRBV30	TRBJ2-7	NA	NA
CAWIGQGNYGYTF	TGTGCCTGGATAGGACAGGGGAACTATGGCTACACCTTC	TRBV30	TRBJ1-2	TRBD1	NA
CASTLWRSRQGGYTF	TGTGCCAGCACCCTTTGGCGATCGAGGCAAGGAGGCTACACCTTC	TRBV7-2	TRBJ1-2	NA	NA
CAISRIVGGTSTDTQYF	TGTGCCATCAGTCGGATCGTGGGAGGAACTAGCACAGATACGCAGTATTTT	TRBV10-3	TRBJ2-3	NA	once
CASSSGQGNGYTF	TGTGCCAGCTCTTCGGGACAGGGAAATGGCTACACCTTC	TRBV18	TRBJ1-2	TRBD1	NA
CASSESAGHLTEAFF	TGTGCCAGCAGTGAATCAGCGGGACATTTAACTGAAGCTTTCTTT	TRBV6-1	TRBJ1-1	NA	once
CASSFSRGSYEQYF	TGTGCCAGTAGTTTCTCGCGGGGGTCCTACGAGCAGTACTTC	TRBV19	TRBJ2-7	TRBD2	NA
CAWNKGRGEKLFF	TGTGCCTGGAATAAAGGGCGAGGGGAAAAACTGTTTTTT	TRBV30	TRBJ1-4	NA	NA
CASSQDTYEQYF	TGCGCCAGCAGCCAAGATACATACGAGCAGTACTTC	TRBV4-1	TRBJ2-7	NA	NA
CASSSTDRAGNIQYF	TGCGCCAGCAGCTCGACCGACAGGGCGGGAAACATTCAGTACTTC	TRBV5-1	TRBJ2-4	TRBD1	few
CASSLIGGTGDTQYF	TGTGCCAGCAGCCTCATCGGGGGAACCGGAGATACGCAGTATTTT	TRBV3-1/TRBV3-2	TRBJ2-3	NA	NA
CASSPQQETSGGGETQYF	TGTGCCAGCTCACCGCAGCAAGAGACTAGCGGGGGGGGCGAGACCCAGTACTTC	TRBV18	TRBJ2-5	TRBD2	NA
CASSPSPGTGFEAFF	TGTGCCAGCTCACCCAGTCCCGGGACAGGGTTCGAAGCTTTCTTT	TRBV18	TRBJ1-1	TRBD1	few
CASSLLRTTDTQYF	TGTGCCAGCAGCTTATTAAGGACCACAGATACGCAGTATTTT	TRBV7-2	TRBJ2-3	NA	NA
CAISELLAVSTDTQYF	TGTGCCATCAGTGAGTTACTAGCGGTGAGCACAGATACGCAGTATTTT	TRBV10-3	TRBJ2-3	TRBD2	NA
CASSLEASADTQYF	TGTGCCAGCAGCTTAGAAGCGAGCGCAGATACGCAGTATTTT	TRBV7-2	TRBJ2-3	NA	NA
CASIGHNYGYTF	TGTGCCAGCATCGGTCATAACTATGGCTACACCTTC	TRBV6-5	TRBJ1-2	NA	NA
CASSPAPGFTIDTDSGANVLTF	TGTGCCAGCAGCCCAGCTCCGGGATTCACTATAGATACCGACTCTGGGGCCAACGTCCTGACTTTC	TRBV7-3	TRBJ2-6	NA	NA
CASSLGGFSGNTIYF	TGTGCCAGCAGCTTAGGCGGATTCTCTGGAAACACCATATATTTT	TRBV7-3	TRBJ1-3	NA	NA
CASSRSGGDTDTQYF	TGTGCCAGCAGCCGGAGCGGGGGGGACACAGATACGCAGTATTTT	TRBV2	TRBJ2-3	TRBD2	NA
CASSRRLAGGYNEQFF	TGTGCCAGCAGTAGAAGACTAGCGGGGGGTTACAATGAGCAGTTCTTC	TRBV2	TRBJ2-1	TRBD2	NA
CASTLGGPGGPTEAFF	TGTGCCAGTACCCTGGGTGGGCCCGGGGGTCCCACTGAAGCTTTCTTT	TRBV19	TRBJ1-1	NA	NA
CASLADSLETQYF	TGTGCCAGTCTGGCGGATTCTCTGGAGACCCAGTACTTC	TRBV7-9	TRBJ2-5	NA	NA
CASIIRLVSYNEQFF	TGTGCCAGCATAATTCGACTAGTCTCCTACAATGAGCAGTTCTTC	TRBV6-5	TRBJ2-1	NA	NA
CASSQEARRTEAFF	TGCGCCAGCAGCCAAGAAGCCAGGCGAACTGAAGCTTTCTTT	TRBV4-1	TRBJ1-1	NA	NA